This T cell receptor (beta chain) was identified in a study of cytotoxic CD8 clonotypes in ibrutinib-treated CLL. Study-wide background: For this cohort, patients were roughly eleven relapsed/refractory and 15 treatment-naive, while under 18 were IGHV unmutated. Collecting the response samples happened after a median 12 months of treatment, with a range of 6 to 36.

Study-level points and caveats: The public clonotypes identified were infrequent and showed contraction or stability on treatment. Increased clonality at ibrutinib response gave way to a return toward baseline at progression.

Of note for this clone: The antigen is not known.

Repertoires were generated with immunoSEQ multiplex PCR, while TCRdb's copy carries only in-frame clones and drops some. Altogether 65,000 to 90,000 clones are present, over 80% being singletons, with the ten largest covering about 36%. The sequence came from a human donor with chronic lymphocytic leukemia. Sample: PBMCs, taken after 24 months of ibrutinib treatment.

CDR3 in DNA: TGCGCCAGCAGCCAAAGAGGGGGCTCTGGGGCCAACGTCCTGACTTTC. This translates into CASSQRGGSGANVLTF. V and J are TRBV4-3 and TRBJ2-6; tentative D call: TRBD1 (6 bases). The ends were cut back, 2 bases at V and 0 bases at J, with 8 bases in the middle. Per the germline V gene, CDR1 is LGHNA and CDR2 is YSLEER. The CDR3 sequence is 16 residues long.